This entry is about one T cell receptor beta chain. What it binds is unknown. Deletions cut 1 base from V and 1 base from J, with 9 bases between. This CDR3 region has 15 residues. CDR1 is SEHNR, CDR2 FQNEAQ, per germline (reference sequence). 13 Jbeta primers and 60 Vbeta primers were used for the PCR. The assay was immunoSEQ multiplex PCR, and TCRdb's table has in-frame clones only and misses some. The sample lists around 65,000 clones; 85% were seen once. The sample originates from a study of cytomegalovirus exposure and HLA in healthy donors. Study-level points and caveats: Trimming of TCR beta V- and J-genes showed a link, identified in a later analysis, to a missense DCLRE1C variant. A few CMV-associated chains were confirmed in vitro to be specific for CMV antigens. The study labeled fewer than 200 TCR beta chains cytomegalovirus-associated.

The gene calls are TRBV7-9 and TRBJ2-3; the D gene is possibly TRBD1 (6 bases). This receptor was taken from a female donor in good health and CMV-seronegative. The sequencing sample was made of PBMCs. CDR3 sequence reads: CASSLGQGRTDTQYF. The CDR3 DNA reads as TGTGCCAGCAGCTTAGGGCAGGGGCGCACAGATACGCAGTATTTT.